The TCR beta chain under discussion was sequenced for a study of CD8+CD57+ T cells in acquired aplastic anemia. Study background: Around 3.2 ug was the average amount of DNA from sorted CD4+ and CD8+ cells.

Selection for sequencing was limited to patients who had shown CD8+CD57+ cell expansion by flow cytometry. The enrolled patients all had severe acquired aplastic anemia. Patients were therapy-naive when their blood was sampled. This CDR3 has 14 amino acids. The germline V and J ends were trimmed by 6 bases and 3 bases, with 12 bases remaining between them. CDR1 and CDR2 (germline): LNHDA, SQIVND (reference sequence). Genomic DNA acted as the template from which TCR beta VDJ combination and CDR3 sequence profiling were carried out. MiXCR was run by TCRdb on the reads, yielding one entry per CDR3 protein. The sample contains roughly 180,000 distinct CDR3 sequences, 63% of which appear only once.

This TCR came from a human donor with aplastic anemia. The chain couples TRBV19 to TRBJ1-5; D gene unclear. The sequencing input was sorted CD4+, CD8+, or CD8+CD57+ T cells (not recorded which) from PBMCs. DNA for the CDR3: TGTGCCAGTAGGGCACCTGACTACAATCAGCCCCAGCATTTT. Protein product: CASRAPDYNQPQHF. The full variable domain, in which reference TRBV19 and TRBJ1-5 provide the parts outside the CDR3, is DGGITQSPKYLFRKEGQNVTLSCEQNLNHDAMYWYRQDPGQGLRLIYYSQIVNDFQKGDIAEGYSVSREKKESFPLTVTSAQKNPTAFYLCASRAPDYNQPQHFGDGTRLSIL.